The 13 T cell receptor beta chains below all came from one sample that was sequenced in a study of blood T cell repertoires in COVID-19. Assay: immunoSEQ multiplex PCR; the TCRdb copy retains only in-frame clones and omits some. The top ten hold approximately 40% of the sample, which has 60,000 to 70,000 clones, 80% to 90% seen once. The specimen was peripheral blood. The receptors come from a woman aged 60 to 75 with COVID-19, enrolled during active disease.

V usage is TRBV14 and J usage is TRBJ1-1; no definite D call. Germline V CDR1 and CDR2: SGHDN, FVKESK. CDR3 length: 16 amino acids. Trimming removed 0 bases from V and 1 base from J, with 12 bases in between. The CDR3 region is CASSQDYNSGNTEAFF. CDR3 nucleotide sequence: TGTGCCAGCAGCCAAGATTACAACAGCGGGAACACTGAAGCTTTCTTT.

This clone was seen just once. V usage is TRBV7-6 and J usage is TRBJ2-1, with D possibly matching TRBD1 (7 bases). The CDR3 consists of 16 residues. From germline, CDR1 is SGHVS and CDR2 FNYEAQ. V lost 1 base to trimming and J lost 3 bases, with 13 bases between them. As DNA, the CDR3 is TGTGCCAGCAGCTTAGTAGGGCAGGGGGGCTACAATGAGCAGTTCTTC. It is translated as CASSLVGQGGYNEQFF.

This chain links TRBV5-1 with TRBJ2-5; 9 bases agree with TRBD2. This CDR3 contains 15 residues. The V gene's germline CDR1 is SGHRS and CDR2 YFSETQ. The junction had 4 bases not matched to a gene; V was cut back by 0 bases and J by 4 bases. The CDR3 DNA follows: TGCGCCAGCAGCTTGGGAGCGGGAGGAGGAGAGACCCAGTACTTC. This gives the protein CASSLGAGGGETQYF.

V is TRBV18 and J is TRBJ2-3; 8 positions agree with TRBD2. V gave up 4 bases and J gave up 3 bases; unmatched junction bases: 12. This CDR3 is built from 17 residues. CDR1 KGHSH and CDR2 LQKENI come from the germline V gene. CDR3 nucleotide sequence: TGTGCCAGCTCACAGACTTCGGGAGGGAAGTTGACAGATACGCAGTATTTT. This encodes CASSQTSGGKLTDTQYF.

The chain employs TRBV7-8 and TRBJ1-5; 9 positions agree with TRBD1. The V gene's germline CDR1 is SGHVS and CDR2 FQNEAQ. J lost 5 bases, V lost 1 base, and 6 bases had no gene match. The CDR3 covers 16 residues. The chain's CDR3 is CASSLVGQGGDQPQHF. The CDR3 region has the DNA TGTGCCAGCAGCTTAGTGGGACAGGGAGGAGATCAGCCCCAGCATTTT.

V and J are TRBV11-3 and TRBJ2-3; TRBD2 is a possible D gene (6 bases). Trimming shortened V by 1 base and J by 0 bases, and 8 bases separated the two germline ends. Germline loops: CDR1 SGHNT, CDR2 YENEEA. The CDR3 is 15 residues long. In DNA, the CDR3 is TGTGCCAGCAGCTTAGCGGGGACTAGCACAGATACGCAGTATTTT. It codes for CASSLAGTSTDTQYF.

The chain couples TRBV30 to TRBJ2-2; D gene uncertain. Trimming shortened V by 0 bases and J by 3 bases, and 17 bases separated the two germline ends. Per germline, CDR1 GTSNPN and CDR2 SVGIG (reference sequence). CDR3 size: 17 residues. The CDR3 reads CAWSVTVTARDTGELFF. The DNA for the CDR3 is TGTGCCTGGAGTGTAACAGTGACGGCCAGAGACACCGGGGAGCTGTTTTTT. Full variable domain (remainder filled in from reference TRBV30 and TRBJ2-2): SQTIHQWPATLVQPVGSPLSLECTVEGTSNPNLYWYRQAAGRGLQLLFYSVGIGQISSEVPQNLSASRPQDRQFILSSKKLLLSDSGFYLCAWSVTVTARDTGELFFGEGSRLTVL.

V is TRBV7-9 and J is TRBJ2-1; a weak D match, TRBD2 (6 bases). CDR1 is SEHNR and CDR2 is FQNEAQ in the germline V gene (reference sequence). The CDR3 runs 16 residues. Trimming left V 4 bases short and J 1 base short, with 14 bases between. CDR3 residues: CASSSLEGTSYNEQFF. The CDR3 nucleotides are TGTGCCAGCAGCTCCCTCGAGGGGACTTCCTACAATGAGCAGTTCTTC. The whole variable domain, filled in from reference TRBV7-9 and TRBJ2-1, reads DTGVSQNPRHKITKRGQNVTFRCDPISEHNRLYWYRQTLGQGPEFLTYFQNEAQLEKSRLLSDRFSAERPKGSFSTLEIQRTEQGDSAMYLCASSSLEGTSYNEQFFGPGTRLTVL.

The chain recombines TRBV7-2 with TRBJ2-7; 7 bases map to TRBD2. The ends lost 1 base at V and 2 bases at J; junction bases unmatched: 14. CDR1 is SGHTA and CDR2 is FQGNSA in the germline V gene. This CDR3 spans 18 amino acids. The CDR3 DNA reads as TGTGCCAGCAGCTTAGAGACCCCTGGGGCGGGGGTAGCCTACGAGCAGTACTTC. Translation: CASSLETPGAGVAYEQYF.

The chain employs TRBV5-4 and TRBJ2-5, with 10 positions matching TRBD2. CDR3 length equals 15 residues. With V trimmed by 4 bases and J by 5 bases, 8 bases remained unmatched. CDR1 and CDR2 (germline): SGHNT, YYREEE (reference sequence). The CDR3, as DNA: TGTGCCAGCAGCGCTCCGGGACTAGCGCCCGAGACCCAGTACTTC. It specifies CASSAPGLAPETQYF.

This sequence joins TRBV28 and TRBJ2-4; 9 positions agree with TRBD1. The length of the CDR3 is 14 residues. The germline V gene encodes CDR1 MDHEN and CDR2 SYDVKM. Trimming cost V 5 bases and J 7 bases; bases outside gene matches: 6. The CDR3 nucleotides are TGTGCCAGCAGTCCTCGGACAGGGGTCAACATTCAGTACTTC. It encodes CASSPRTGVNIQYF.

This rearrangement joins TRBV27 to TRBJ1-2; possible D gene TRBD1, 6 bases. The CDR3 runs to 15 residues. Germline CDR1 reads MNHEY; CDR2 reads SMNVEV (reference sequence). With 6 bases removed from V and 2 bases from J, the gap between germline ends came to 16 bases. The CDR3 sequence is CASRKKQGRNYGYTF. CDR3 in DNA: TGTGCCAGCAGAAAGAAGCAGGGGCGGAACTATGGCTACACCTTC.

V usage is TRBV7-2 and J usage is TRBJ2-5; D may be TRBD2 (7 bases). Deletions cut 7 bases from V and 5 bases from J, with 14 bases between. There are 13 residues in the CDR3. Germline lookup yields CDR1 SGHTA and CDR2 FQGNSA. The CDR3: CASKTGGRETQYF. CDR3 sequence (DNA): TGTGCCAGCAAAACGGGGGGCAGGGAGACCCAGTACTTC.